This TCR beta chain was profiled in a study of T cell clones after liver transplantation. The CDR3 spans 15 residues. V gave up 5 bases and J gave up 3 bases; unmatched junction bases: 10. Germline assignment: CDR1 MNHNS and CDR2 SASEGT. This clone has only a few counts. Its matching antigen is unknown. TCRbeta sequences of proliferating CFSE-low MLR cells were labeled alloreactive. Measured with immunoSEQ multiplex PCR; TCRdb has only the in-frame clones, and not every one. Here the sample spans about 5,800 clones, about 31% being singletons. The sample taken for sequencing was CD4+ T cells from cultured PBMCs. The receptor was isolated from a human patient who received a liver transplant. Some of the T cells may derive from the graft donor. The chain combines TRBV6-1 with TRBJ2-7, with 7 bases that match TRBD1. The CDR3 coding sequence is TGTGCCAGCAGTCAACCGCGACAGGGAGACTACGAGCAGTACTTC. This codes for CASSQPRQGDYEQYF.